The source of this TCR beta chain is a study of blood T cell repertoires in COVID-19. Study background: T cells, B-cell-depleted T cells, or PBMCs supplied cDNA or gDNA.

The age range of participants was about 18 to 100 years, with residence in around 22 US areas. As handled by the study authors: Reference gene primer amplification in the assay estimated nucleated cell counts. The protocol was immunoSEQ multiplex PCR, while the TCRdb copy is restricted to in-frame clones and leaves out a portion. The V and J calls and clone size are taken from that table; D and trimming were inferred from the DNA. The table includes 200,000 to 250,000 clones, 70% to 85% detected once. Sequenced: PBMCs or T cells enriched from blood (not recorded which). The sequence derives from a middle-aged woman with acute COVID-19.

The DNA for the CDR3 is TGCGCCAGCAGTGAGCAGCTAGTAGGCACAGATACGCAGTATTTT. As protein: CASSEQLVGTDTQYF. This chain connects TRBV10-1 to TRBJ2-3; no reliable D call. The CDR3 sequence is 15 residues long. The germline V gene has CDR1 WNHNN and CDR2 SYGVQD (reference sequence). V shed 2 bases and J shed 1 base, with 10 bases lying between them.